This T cell receptor (beta chain) derives from a study of CD8 T cells in ankylosing spondylitis (dated by TCRdb to about 2017). Regarding the complete study: The study profiled T cell receptor beta repertoires in healthy donors and ankylosing spondylitis patients to find disease-linked TCR variants. In total, the full study cohort was made up of roughly 110 healthy donors and approximately 24 ankylosing spondylitis patients. Peripheral blood was sampled, and synovial fluid was additionally collected from ankylosing spondylitis patients.

The paper as a whole reports these results and caveats: The disease-linked clones had a CD8+ phenotype and were found at relatively low frequencies in peripheral blood. A TCR beta motif made up of 7 to 9 highly homologous amino acid variants appeared to be characteristic of blood from ankylosing spondylitis patients. Significant enrichment of the disease-linked clones was reported in matched synovial fluid samples from ankylosing spondylitis patients. Some TCR beta motif variants had previously been reported in synovial fluid and blood of reactive arthritis patients, which suggested common disease-initiation mechanisms.

This clonotype has a count of ten or more. There is no known antigen for this receptor. Per-base qualities were not stored, and no clone one base away is much larger. For sequencing, an Illumina HiSeq 2500 was employed. Quantitative 5'-RACE with molecular barcodes was the method used to prepare the TCR beta libraries. The paper's processing steps were these. To identify disease-linked TCR variants, a new computational method was used, one built on a probabilistic model of VDJ rearrangement. TCRdb applied fastp at Q25 and MiXCR to the public reads, then kept only in-frame beta chains. Identical CDR3 proteins give one entry, which carries the most common genes and DNA. V and J calls and clone size were set by TCRdb, not the authors. Across this sample there are approximately 220,000 distinct CDR3 sequences, with about 10% seen only once. Roughly a fifth of the sample is taken by the ten largest. At the junction V is shortened by 8 bases and J by 5 bases; bases outside the gene matches: 12. Including cysteine and phenylalanine, the CDR3 has 16 amino acids. Only the CDR3 region is kept as DNA, spanning 48 bases read in frame from base 1. As encoded in the germline V gene, CDR1 is MNHGY while CDR2 is SVAAGI.

This sequence uses TRBV6-9 and TRBJ2-5; 12 bases in the middle match TRBD2. Specimen: blood, either unsorted or a sorted T cell fraction (not recorded which). The sequence came from a male donor with ankylosing spondylitis or in good health (not recorded which). The nucleotide sequence is TGTGCCAGCCGTGGACTAGCGGGGCCCTCGGGGGAGACCCAGTACTTC. It is translated as CASRGLAGPSGETQYF.